This is a list of T cell receptor beta chains from one sample in a study of shared clonotypes between healthy human individuals. Sequencing used immunoSEQ multiplex PCR; TCRdb keeps in-frame clones, though not all of them. Among millions of clones listed, 85% to 95% were seen once. Sequenced sample: naive CD8+ T cells sorted from blood. The receptors shown here come from a man younger than 30 in good health. Both conserved end residues are part of each CDR3. D genes are given only for firm matches. Some rows mark clone size as missing; the rest say once, few, many or name a class of expanded clone.

d_call,j_call,v_call,clone_size,cdr3_aa,cdr3_nt
-,TRBJ2-1,TRBV11-2,-,CASSLLKLVNEQFF,TGTGCCAGCAGCCTTCTAAAACTAGTCAATGAGCAGTTCTTC
-,TRBJ2-7,TRBV19,-,CASSPSSGGGGYEQYF,TGTGCCAGTAGTCCTTCGTCCGGAGGGGGCGGATACGAGCAGTACTTC
-,TRBJ2-3,TRBV19,-,CASSIYPVGGSTDTQYF,TGTGCCAGTAGTATCTACCCAGTAGGGGGATCCACAGATACGCAGTATTTT
TRBD1,TRBJ1-5,TRBV6-1,-,CASSEAPLGQGLNQPQHF,TGTGCCAGCAGTGAAGCACCTTTAGGACAGGGCTTGAATCAGCCCCAGCATTTT
-,TRBJ2-5,TRBV5-1,-,CASSLDPPGVEETQYF,TGCGCCAGCAGCTTGGACCCTCCAGGTGTCGAAGAGACCCAGTACTTC
TRBD2,TRBJ2-7,TRBV9,-,CASSRGLAGVNEQYF,TGTGCCAGCAGTAGGGGACTAGCGGGAGTCAACGAGCAGTACTTC
TRBD1,TRBJ1-5,TRBV18,few,CASSRGGSVQPQHF,TGTGCCAGCTCACGAGGGGGCTCGGTTCAGCCCCAGCATTTT
-,TRBJ1-2,TRBV10-3,-,CAISEGSGDGYTF,TGTGCCATCAGTGAAGGGTCAGGGGATGGCTACACCTTC
-,TRBJ2-7,TRBV6-5,-,CASTDSSYEQYF,TGTGCCAGCACGGACAGCTCCTACGAGCAGTACTTC
-,TRBJ2-7,TRBV10-3,-,CAIRSGTSYEQYF,TGTGCCATACGCTCCGGAACTTCCTACGAGCAGTACTTC
-,TRBJ1-2,TRBV4-1,once,CASSLEPGTPDGYTF,TGCGCCAGCAGCCTAGAACCCGGGACTCCGGATGGCTACACCTTC